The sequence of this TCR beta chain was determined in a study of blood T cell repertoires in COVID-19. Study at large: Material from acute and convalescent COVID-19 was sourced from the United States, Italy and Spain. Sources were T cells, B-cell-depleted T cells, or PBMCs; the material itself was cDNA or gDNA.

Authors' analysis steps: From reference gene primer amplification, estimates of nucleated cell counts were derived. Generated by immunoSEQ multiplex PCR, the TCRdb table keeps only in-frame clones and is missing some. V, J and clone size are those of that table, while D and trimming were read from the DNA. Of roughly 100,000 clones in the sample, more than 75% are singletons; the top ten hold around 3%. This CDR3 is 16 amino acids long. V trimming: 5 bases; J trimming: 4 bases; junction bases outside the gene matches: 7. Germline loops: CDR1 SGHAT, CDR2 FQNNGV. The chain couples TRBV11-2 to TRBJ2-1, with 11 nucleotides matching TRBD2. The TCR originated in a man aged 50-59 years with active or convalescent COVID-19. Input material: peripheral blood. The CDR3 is CASSPQTSGEYNEQFF. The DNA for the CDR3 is TGTGCCAGCAGCCCCCAGACTAGCGGGGAATACAATGAGCAGTTCTTC.